The 29 T cell receptor beta chains below all came from one sample that was sequenced in a study of PD-1 blockade in mismatch repair-deficient tumors (dated by TCRdb to about 2017). The time point label corresponds to: roughly 10-day in vitro stimulation with candidate neoantigen peptide 6. These receptors' targets are unknown. Libraries came from the immunoSEQ multiplex PCR assay. TCRdb holds this immuneACCESS table with in-frame rearrangements only. Some clones are missing; in checked studies, unresolved V genes explain under half, and the rest has no known cause. The sample profile shows roughly 13,000 clones; about 88% of them were found once. Clones ranked in the top ten supply 3.5% to 6% of the sample. The source was cells cultured in vitro, collected from a patient treated with pembrolizumab. The receptors stem from an adult with mismatch repair-deficient cancer.

V and J are TRBV7-9 and TRBJ2-5; D uncertain. Looked up from germline, CDR1 is SEHNR and CDR2 is FQNEAQ (reference sequence). V was clipped by 6 bases and J by 4 bases, with 6 bases between them. The CDR3 sequence is 11 residues long. This chain's CDR3 is CASSSRETQYF. The CDR3, as DNA: TGTGCCAGCAGTTCCCGAGAGACCCAGTACTTC.

The V call is TRBV5-1, the J call TRBJ2-3; the match to TRBD2 covers 12 bases. This CDR3 comprises 19 residues. V lost 0 bases, J lost 0 bases, and 8 bases stayed unmatched. Looked up from germline, CDR1 is SGHRS and CDR2 is YFSETQ. CDR3 amino acids: CASSLGPSGRALSTDTQYF. CDR3 DNA sequence: TGCGCCAGCAGCTTGGGGCCTAGCGGGAGGGCCCTAAGCACAGATACGCAGTATTTT.

The chain is built from TRBV27 and TRBJ2-1; 13 nucleotides align to TRBD2. The CDR3 totals 17 residues. With 0 bases clipped from V and 12 bases from J, the junction kept 11 bases outside the gene matches. The germline V gene has CDR1 MNHEY and CDR2 SMNVEV (reference sequence). This chain's CDR3 is CASSLSRTSGRGFGQFF. The CDR3 nucleotides read TGTGCCAGCAGTTTATCCCGGACTAGCGGGAGAGGGTTCGGGCAGTTCTTC.

The chain has TRBV4-1 and TRBJ2-7, with 14 bases lining up with TRBD2. The CDR3 runs to 19 residues. Losses at the gene ends were 3 bases for V and 5 bases for J; bases not matched to a gene: 15. Per germline, CDR1 MGHRA and CDR2 YSYEKL. CDR3 coding DNA: TGCGCCAGCAGCCATCCGGGACTAGCGGGAGCAAGCCCCTCGGACGAGCAGTACTTC. Protein: CASSHPGLAGASPSDEQYF.

The V and J genes are TRBV11-3 and TRBJ1-4; D uncertain. Germline CDR1 reads SGHNT; CDR2 reads YENEEA. The CDR3 length is 11 residues. V was cut by 8 bases and J by 8 bases, with 9 bases left in between. The CDR3 bases are TGTGCCAGCGGCATAGGGGAAAAACTGTTTTTT. Translated, it gives CASGIGEKLFF.

The chain employs TRBV2 and TRBJ2-2; 10 bases are a match to TRBD2. The germline CDR1 and CDR2 sequences are SNHLY and FYNNEI. V shed 6 bases, J shed 0 bases, and the junction held 1 base outside the gene matches. The CDR3 spans 15 residues. CDR3 in DNA: TGTGCCAGCAGAGGACTAGCGGCGAACACCGGGGAGCTGTTTTTT. Translation: CASRGLAANTGELFF.

This chain connects TRBV10-3 to TRBJ2-7, with D possibly matching TRBD1 (6 bases). Trimming shortened V by 4 bases and J by 5 bases, and 9 bases separated the two germline ends. This CDR3 is 12 amino acids long. CDR1 and CDR2 from the germline V gene are ENHRY and SYGVKD. This CDR3 is CAISGRGDEQYF. CDR3 DNA: TGTGCCATCAGTGGCAGGGGTGACGAGCAGTACTTC.

The chain uses TRBV28 and TRBJ2-7; possibly TRBD1 for D (6 bases). V shed 6 bases and J shed 0 bases, with 15 bases lying between them. CDR1 MDHEN and CDR2 SYDVKM come from the germline V gene. This CDR3 is 15 amino acids long. The CDR3: CASRVQGQASYEQYF. The CDR3, as DNA: TGTGCCAGCAGAGTCCAGGGACAAGCCTCCTACGAGCAGTACTTC.

This clone was detected only a few times. The chain recombines TRBV2 with TRBJ1-1, with D possibly matching TRBD1 (5 bases). The V gene's germline CDR1 is SNHLY and CDR2 FYNNEI. V shed 5 bases and J shed 0 bases, with 10 bases lying between them. The CDR3 runs to 14 residues. The CDR3 region is CASSRQLMNTEAFF. The CDR3 DNA reads as TGTGCCAGCAGTCGACAGCTTATGAACACTGAAGCTTTCTTT.

The chain has TRBV28 and TRBJ1-1, with D unresolved. CDR3 size: 14 residues. Germline CDR1 is MDHEN and CDR2 is SYDVKM. V dropped 3 bases and J dropped 7 bases, with 15 bases sitting between them. CDR3 bases: TGTGCCAGCAGTTTGAATCCTTCCCAGTTTGAAGCTTTCTTT. It yields the protein CASSLNPSQFEAFF.

The chain is built from TRBV30 and TRBJ2-2; D unresolved. CDR3 size: 15 residues. V was shortened by 3 bases and J by 1 base, with 12 bases between the two germline ends. CDR1 is GTSNPN, CDR2 SVGIG, per germline (reference sequence). This chain's CDR3 is CAWSKTDWNTGELFF. The CDR3 DNA follows: TGTGCCTGGAGCAAGACGGATTGGAACACCGGGGAGCTGTTTTTT.

The J gene is TRBJ2-1, the V gene TRBV27; TRBD2 agrees at 10 bases. The CDR3 extends over 14 amino acids. Germline V lookup: CDR1 MNHEY, CDR2 SMNVEV (reference sequence). The ends lost 3 bases at V and 8 bases at J; junction bases unmatched: 4. CDR3 protein: CASSFLAGGYEQFF. For the CDR3, the DNA is TGTGCCAGCAGTTTCTTAGCGGGAGGCTATGAGCAGTTCTTC.

The V call is TRBV5-6, the J call TRBJ2-2; 10 bases agree with TRBD2. With V trimmed by 4 bases and J by 0 bases, 3 bases remained unmatched. The germline V gene encodes CDR1 SGHDT and CDR2 YYEEEE. This CDR3 has 16 residues. CDR3 sequence: CASSHSGRPNTGELFF. For the CDR3, the DNA is TGTGCCAGCAGCCATAGCGGGAGGCCGAACACCGGGGAGCTGTTTTTT. The full variable domain, its missing parts supplied by reference TRBV5-6 and TRBJ2-2, is DAGVTQSPTHLIKTRGQQVTLRCSPKSGHDTVSWYQQALGQGPQFIFQYYEEEERQRGNFPDRFSGHQFPNYSSELNVNALLLGDSALYLCASSHSGRPNTGELFFGEGSRLTVL.

The chain combines TRBV5-1 with TRBJ2-3; TRBD2 matches at 15 bases. V shed 0 bases, J shed 9 bases, and the junction held 11 bases outside the gene matches. The CDR3 runs 18 residues. Looked up from germline, CDR1 is SGHRS and CDR2 is YFSETQ. The CDR3 DNA reads TGCGCCAGCAGCTTGGATTCCCCCGGGACTAGCGGGAGGAGGACGCAGTATTTT. It specifies CASSLDSPGTSGRRTQYF.

About this clone: Other DNA sequences within the sample encode an identical CDR3. The chain is built from TRBV5-1 and TRBJ1-2; D not certain. V lost 0 bases and J lost 0, with 6 bases in between. Germline V lookup: CDR1 SGHRS, CDR2 YFSETQ. The CDR3 has 14 amino acids. The DNA of the CDR3 is TGCGCCAGCAGCTTGGGGCAGGCTAACTATGGCTACACCTTC. It codes for CASSLGQANYGYTF.

This clone was seen a handful of times. The chain joins TRBV18 to TRBJ2-1; possible D gene TRBD1, 6 bases. From germline, CDR1 is KGHSH and CDR2 LQKENI. This CDR3 has 13 residues. V was trimmed by 1 base and J by 7 bases, leaving 8 bases between them. The CDR3 region is CASSPRQENEQFF. CDR3 bases: TGTGCCAGCTCACCACGACAGGAAAATGAGCAGTTCTTC.

The chain combines TRBV2 with TRBJ1-5; 7 nucleotides line up with TRBD1. This CDR3 has 14 residues. The germline V gene has CDR1 SNHLY and CDR2 FYNNEI. Losses at the gene ends were 6 bases for V and 1 base for J; bases not matched to a gene: 3. CDR3 in amino acids: CASRATGSNQPQHF. The CDR3 region has the DNA TGTGCCAGCAGGGCGACAGGGAGCAATCAGCCCCAGCATTTT.

This chain joins TRBV28 and TRBJ1-2; weak D call: TRBD1 (6 bases). Trimming removed 5 bases at V and 3 bases at J, with 16 bases between. Germline V lookup: CDR1 MDHEN, CDR2 SYDVKM. This CDR3 is built from 15 residues. The CDR3 loop is CASSPRLGAYYGYTF. CDR3 nucleotide sequence: TGTGCCAGCAGTCCCCGGCTGGGGGCGTACTATGGCTACACCTTC.

The rearrangement uses TRBV28 and TRBJ1-1; TRBD1 might be the D (6 bases). CDR1 MDHEN and CDR2 SYDVKM come from the germline V gene. The CDR3 spans 14 residues. Trimming shortened V by 0 bases and J by 1 base, and 6 bases separated the two germline ends. The CDR3 bases are TGTGCCAGCAGTTTATGGGACAGGAACACTGAAGCTTTCTTT. This gives the protein CASSLWDRNTEAFF.

The rearrangement links TRBV5-1 to TRBJ1-1; 7 bases agree with TRBD1. J gave up 3 bases and V 2 bases, and 7 bases lay outside the gene matches. CDR1 is SGHRS, CDR2 YFSETQ, per germline. This CDR3 is built from 15 residues. DNA of the CDR3: TGCGCCAGCAGCTTACGACAGGGTATTTACACTGAAGCTTTCTTT. It yields the protein CASSLRQGIYTEAFF.

The rearrangement joins TRBV28 to TRBJ2-7; 7 positions match TRBD1. The CDR3 spans 15 residues. V shed 2 bases and J 2 bases; nucleotides not matched to a gene: 6. The germline V gene encodes CDR1 MDHEN and CDR2 SYDVKM. The CDR3: CASSLPTGAPYEQYF. The CDR3 DNA sequence: TGTGCCAGCAGTTTACCCACAGGGGCCCCCTACGAGCAGTACTTC.

This chain uses TRBV4-1 with TRBJ2-7, with D perhaps being TRBD1 or TRBD2 (5 bases each). Trimming took off 1 base at V and 5 bases at J, with 18 bases between the two ends. This CDR3 spans 16 amino acids. CDR1 and CDR2 from the germline V gene are MGHRA and YSYEKL. Here the CDR3 reads CASSQGGRLRGNEQYF. The CDR3 nucleotides read TGCGCCAGCAGCCAAGGCGGGCGACTAAGGGGTAACGAGCAGTACTTC.

The genes are TRBV6-1 and TRBJ2-7, with 7 positions matching TRBD1. Germline loops: CDR1 MNHNS, CDR2 SASEGT. Unmatched junction bases numbered 5, after V lost 6 bases and J lost 3 bases. This CDR3 contains 13 residues. CDR3 in amino acids: CASSLTGIYEQYF. The CDR3 DNA reads TGTGCCAGCAGCTTGACAGGGATCTACGAGCAGTACTTC.

The rearrangement links TRBV9 to TRBJ2-7; D ambiguous. This CDR3 has 15 residues. Trimming took off 0 bases at V and 1 base at J, with 11 bases between the two ends. Germline CDR1 is SGDLS and CDR2 is YYNGEE. This chain's CDR3 is CASSVGGGFSYEQYF. CDR3 in DNA: TGTGCCAGCAGCGTAGGAGGTGGGTTTTCCTACGAGCAGTACTTC.

This clone was counted a few times. This CDR3 is CASSLGADIREKLFF. CDR3 in DNA: TGCGCCAGCAGCTTGGGGGCAGATATACGTGAAAAACTGTTTTTT. The chain joins TRBV5-1 to TRBJ1-4; no clear D. The V end was cut by 0 bases, the J end by 7 bases, with 13 bases between. Germline CDR1 reads SGHRS; CDR2 reads YFSETQ. The CDR3 contains 15 residues.

The chain recombines TRBV28 with TRBJ2-7; 9 positions match TRBD2. Germline CDR1 MDHEN, CDR2 SYDVKM. V lost 2 bases, J lost 4 bases, and 3 bases stayed unmatched. CDR3 length: 14 residues. Here the CDR3 DNA reads TGTGCCAGCAGTTTAGATAGCGGGAGTTACGAGCAGTACTTC. Its protein product is CASSLDSGSYEQYF.

The sample holds one count of this clone. The chain couples TRBV30 to TRBJ2-3, with a possible D match to TRBD1 (5 bases). Per germline, CDR1 GTSNPN and CDR2 SVGIG (reference sequence). Trimming removed 0 bases at V and 4 bases at J, with 5 bases between. CDR3 length equals 12 residues. CDR3 bases: TGTGCCTGGAGTGTAGGGGCAGATACGCAGTATTTT. The encoded protein is CAWSVGADTQYF.

J is TRBJ1-5 and V is TRBV9, with D tentatively TRBD1 (6 bases). The CDR3 length is 14 residues. V lost 2 bases, J lost 4 bases, and 10 bases lay in between. CDR1 is SGDLS, CDR2 YYNGEE, per germline. The CDR3 protein is CASSVGQTNQPQHF. The CDR3 DNA reads as TGTGCCAGCAGCGTTGGACAGACAAATCAGCCCCAGCATTTT.

The chain is built from TRBV14 and TRBJ2-3; 7 nucleotides match TRBD2. V lost 4 bases and J lost 8; bases outside the gene matches: 12. Germline loops: CDR1 SGHDN, CDR2 FVKESK. The CDR3 contains 15 residues. CDR3 in amino acids: CASSLQSSGTSTQYF. The CDR3 DNA follows: TGTGCCAGCAGCCTACAGTCGAGCGGGACTTCTACGCAGTATTTT.